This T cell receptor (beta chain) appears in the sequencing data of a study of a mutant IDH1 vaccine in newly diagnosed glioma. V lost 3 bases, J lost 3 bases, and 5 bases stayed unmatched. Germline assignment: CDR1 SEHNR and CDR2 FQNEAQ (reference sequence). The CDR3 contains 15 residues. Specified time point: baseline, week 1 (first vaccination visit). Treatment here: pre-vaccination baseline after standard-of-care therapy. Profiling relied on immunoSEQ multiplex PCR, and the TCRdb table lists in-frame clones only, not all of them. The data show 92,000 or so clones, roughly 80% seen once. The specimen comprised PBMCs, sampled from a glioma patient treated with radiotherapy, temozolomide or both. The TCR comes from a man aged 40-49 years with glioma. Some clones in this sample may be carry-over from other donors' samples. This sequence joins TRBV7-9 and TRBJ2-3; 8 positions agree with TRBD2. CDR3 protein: CASSFGGARTDTQYF. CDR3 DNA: TGTGCCAGCAGCTTCGGGGGGGCCCGTACAGATACGCAGTATTTT.